This T cell receptor (beta chain) was sequenced for a study of cytomegalovirus exposure and HLA in healthy donors. The PCR employed 60 Vbeta primers together with 13 Jbeta primers. Sequencing was performed with immunoSEQ multiplex PCR; in TCRdb, only in-frame clones are kept and a portion is missing. The sample lists about 45,000 clones, over 60% occurring once. This CDR3 is 14 amino acids long. The V end was cut by 4 bases, the J end by 2 bases, with 12 bases between. CDR1 and CDR2 from the germline V gene are SGHRS and YFSETQ. The source is a woman under 40 in good health and CMV-seronegative. The sample consisted of PBMCs. This chain joins TRBV5-1 and TRBJ2-5, with D perhaps TRBD1 (6 bases). This CDR3 reads CASSLGGLQETQYF. The DNA for the CDR3 is TGCGCCAGCAGCCTAGGGGGTTTACAAGAGACCCAGTACTTC.